These 12 T cell receptor beta chains share one sample of origin, sequenced in a study of T cell responses to AZD1222 COVID-19 vaccine. Using immunoSEQ multiplex PCR, the repertoire was profiled, and TCRdb retains in-frame clones only, with some absent. There are approximately 180,000 clones in the sample; just over 90% occur only once, and less than 4% lies in the top ten. The sequences come from peripheral blood, collected 28 days after the second dose of the MenACWY control vaccine. The source of these receptors is an adult who received the MenACWY meningococcal vaccine as a control.

The CDR3: CASSSTRTAYEQYF. The DNA of the CDR3 is TGTGCCAGCAGTTCCACTCGGACAGCCTACGAGCAGTACTTC. The chain uses TRBV27 and TRBJ2-7; TRBD1 might be the D (6 bases). This CDR3 contains 14 residues. Germline V CDR1 and CDR2: MNHEY, SMNVEV (reference sequence). Trimming shortened V by 4 bases and J by 2 bases, and 12 bases separated the two germline ends.

J is TRBJ2-3 and V is TRBV27; 9 bases map to TRBD2. The ends lost 5 bases at V and 4 bases at J; junction bases unmatched: 10. Germline V gives CDR1 MNHEY, CDR2 SMNVEV (reference sequence). CDR3 length: 16 amino acids. CDR3 amino acids: CASSTGISGSPDTQYF. CDR3 coding DNA: TGTGCCAGCAGTACGGGAATTAGCGGGAGTCCAGATACGCAGTATTTT.

The rearrangement uses TRBV4-1 and TRBJ1-1, with no clear D. V lost 1 base, J lost 1 base, and 7 bases lay in between. The germline CDR1 and CDR2 sequences are MGHRA and YSYEKL. This CDR3 contains 14 residues. DNA of the CDR3: TGCGCCAGCAGCCAAGCGCCCGCGAACACTGAAGCTTTCTTT. This sequence encodes CASSQAPANTEAFF.

CDR3 amino acids: CASSKLAGETGELFF. In DNA, the CDR3 is TGTGCCAGCAGCAAACTAGCGGGAGAAACCGGGGAGCTGTTTTTT. V and J are TRBV7-3 and TRBJ2-2, with 11 bases matching TRBD2. The CDR3 runs 15 residues. Germline trimming cut 5 bases from V and 5 bases from J; bases unmatched to any gene: 4. CDR1 SGHTA and CDR2 FQGTGA come from the germline V gene.

V usage is TRBV7-9 and J usage is TRBJ1-1; TRBD1 is a possible D gene (6 bases). Germline-derived CDR1 and CDR2 are SEHNR and FQNEAQ (reference sequence). The CDR3 is 17 residues long. The ends were cut back, 5 bases at V and 0 bases at J, with 19 bases in the middle. The DNA of the CDR3 is TGTGCCAGCAGCGGTCAGGGGAAAGGAGTAATGAACACTGAAGCTTTCTTT. Encoded protein: CASSGQGKGVMNTEAFF.

This chain uses TRBV27 with TRBJ2-7; the match to TRBD2 covers 10 bases. The trim removed 4 bases at V and 2 bases at J, leaving 5 bases unmatched. CDR3 length: 15 residues. CDR1 and CDR2 from the germline V gene are MNHEY and SMNVEV (reference sequence). The CDR3 DNA sequence: TGTGCCAGCAGTTCACCGGGACTAGCGACCTACGAGCAGTACTTC. It codes for CASSSPGLATYEQYF.

The rearrangement joins TRBV7-3 to TRBJ1-5; D remains unclear. The CDR3 length is 13 residues. The V gene lost 6 bases and the J gene lost 7 bases, with 13 bases spanning the gap. Germline V gene sequence: CDR1 SGHTA, CDR2 FQGTGA. The CDR3 DNA reads TGTGCCAGCAGTTTGGGAGGAACACAGCCCCAGCATTTT. Amino acids: CASSLGGTQPQHF.

The chain carries TRBV6-2 or TRBV6-3 and TRBJ1-1; a weak D match, TRBD1 (6 bases). Germline CDR1 MNHEY, CDR2 SVGEGT. This CDR3 contains 15 residues. The V end lost 6 bases, the J end lost 4 bases, and 18 bases lay between the germline ends. CDR3 sequence reads: CASSLRLGHSTEAFF. The CDR3 region has the DNA TGTGCCAGCAGCCTTCGCCTGGGACACAGCACTGAAGCTTTCTTT.

V is TRBV11-2 and J is TRBJ2-3; the D gene is possibly TRBD1 (5 bases). V lost 4 bases, J lost 0 bases, and 8 bases lay in between. There are 14 residues in the CDR3. Germline V gene sequence: CDR1 SGHAT, CDR2 FQNNGV. CDR3 nucleotide sequence: TGTGCCAGCAGCTCCAGGGAAAGCACAGATACGCAGTATTTT. Encoded protein: CASSSRESTDTQYF.

V and J are TRBV27 and TRBJ2-1; D unclear. This CDR3 has 15 amino acids. The V end was cut by 5 bases, the J end by 2 bases, with 13 bases between. Germline V gene sequence: CDR1 MNHEY, CDR2 SMNVEV (reference sequence). The CDR3 is CASSRPGRTYNEQFF. The CDR3 DNA reads as TGTGCCAGCAGTAGGCCAGGAAGAACCTACAATGAGCAGTTCTTC.

Comments on this clone: The sample holds other DNA sequences that translate to the same CDR3. The rearrangement joins TRBV19 to TRBJ1-4; the D is unclear. CDR3 length equals 12 residues. Germline-derived CDR1 and CDR2 are LNHDA and SQIVND (reference sequence). Trimming took off 2 bases at V and 6 bases at J, with 4 bases between the two ends. The CDR3 sequence is CASSIRDEKLFF. The CDR3 DNA sequence: TGTGCCAGTAGTATAAGGGATGAAAAACTGTTTTTT.

V gene TRBV5-1 combines with J gene TRBJ1-2, with 7 bases aligning to TRBD1. The germline CDR1 and CDR2 sequences are SGHRS and YFSETQ. The CDR3 contains 13 residues. V lost 0 bases, J lost 10 bases, and 6 bases stayed unmatched. This CDR3 is CASSLDRGLDYTF. The CDR3 region has the DNA TGCGCCAGCAGCTTGGACAGGGGTTTAGACTACACCTTC.